This TCR beta chain emerged from a study of OX40 agonist ivuxolimab in advanced cancers. Study-wide results and limits: Doses of 0.1 to 3.0 mg/kg were accompanied by clonal expansion of CD4+ and CD8+ blood T cells by week 6.

The V gene lost 6 bases and the J gene lost 10 bases, with 18 bases spanning the gap. Germline CDR1 PRHDT, CDR2 FYEKMQ (reference sequence). CDR3 length: 13 amino acids. Some clones are missing from TCRdb's copy, which holds only in-frame ones; the method was immunoSEQ multiplex PCR. Of approximately 89,000 clones listed, roughly 84% are singletons. This clone appeared a single time. Its antigen is as yet unknown. V usage is TRBV13 and J usage is TRBJ1-1; D unclear. The TCR originated in an adult with an advanced solid tumor such as melanoma, head and neck, liver or kidney cancer. Sample: CD4+ or CD8+ T cells sorted from blood, taken in a trial of the OX40 agonist ivuxolimab. The CDR3 protein is CASSTAFMEGAFF. The CDR3 bases are TGTGCCAGCAGTACGGCCTTTATGGAGGGAGCTTTCTTT.